These T cell receptor beta chains were read from a single sample in a study of blood T cell repertoires in COVID-19. Sequencing used immunoSEQ multiplex PCR; TCRdb keeps in-frame clones, though not all of them. In the table there are over 250,000 clones, around 89% of which are singletons. Sequenced material: peripheral blood. These receptors all come from a man in his sixties who had recovered from COVID-19. Both conserved end residues are part of each CDR3. Fields, in order: CDR3 protein, CDR3 DNA, V gene, D gene, clone size, J gene. The D gene is left open where the match is weak. Not every row has a clone size; where given, it reads once, few, many or a size class.

cdr3_aa: CASSIAGELLYSPLHF
cdr3_nt: TGTGCCAGTAGTATAGCCGGGGAACTGCTGTATTCACCCCTCCACTTT
v_call: TRBV19
d_call: NA
clone_size: NA
j_call: TRBJ1-6

cdr3_aa: CASSLIAAGEQYF
cdr3_nt: TGTGCCAGCAGCTTAATTGCTGCGGGGGAGCAGTACTTC
v_call: TRBV11-2
d_call: NA
clone_size: NA
j_call: TRBJ2-7

cdr3_aa: CASSVQPRAGELFF
cdr3_nt: TGTGCCAGTAGTGTCCAGCCCAGGGCCGGGGAGCTGTTTTTT
v_call: TRBV19
d_call: NA
clone_size: NA
j_call: TRBJ2-2

cdr3_aa: CASSLGVAGITDTQYF
cdr3_nt: TGTGCCAGCAGCTTGGGTGTAGCGGGGATTACAGATACGCAGTATTTT
v_call: TRBV5-4
d_call: TRBD2
clone_size: NA
j_call: TRBJ2-3

cdr3_aa: CASSLQGSNQPQHF
cdr3_nt: TGTGCCAGCAGCCTACAGGGGAGCAATCAGCCCCAGCATTTT
v_call: TRBV14
d_call: TRBD1
clone_size: NA
j_call: TRBJ1-5

cdr3_aa: CASREEESRDRDTDTQYF
cdr3_nt: TGCGCCAGCAGGGAAGAGGAGAGCCGGGACAGGGACACAGATACGCAGTATTTT
v_call: TRBV10-1
d_call: TRBD1
clone_size: NA
j_call: TRBJ2-3

cdr3_aa: CASSLVGGELFF
cdr3_nt: TGCGCCAGCAGCTTGGTAGGGGGAGAGCTGTTTTTT
v_call: TRBV5-1
d_call: NA
clone_size: NA
j_call: TRBJ2-2

cdr3_aa: CASSLRGRGTQYF
cdr3_nt: TGTGCCAGCAGCTTAAGAGGGAGGGGGACCCAGTACTTC
v_call: TRBV7-3
d_call: TRBD2
clone_size: NA
j_call: TRBJ2-5

cdr3_aa: CSVVGGSSYEQYF
cdr3_nt: TGCAGCGTTGTCGGGGGGAGCTCCTACGAGCAGTACTTC
v_call: TRBV29-1
d_call: TRBD2
clone_size: few
j_call: TRBJ2-7

cdr3_aa: CASSVQSWQGASEAFF
cdr3_nt: TGTGCCAGCAGTGTACAATCCTGGCAGGGGGCCTCTGAAGCTTTCTTT
v_call: TRBV6-1
d_call: TRBD1
clone_size: NA
j_call: TRBJ1-1

cdr3_aa: CPSSVGAGRGEWNTEAFF
cdr3_nt: TGTCCCAGCAGCGTAGGGGCAGGGAGGGGGGAATGGAACACTGAAGCTTTCTTT
v_call: TRBV9
d_call: NA
clone_size: NA
j_call: TRBJ1-1

cdr3_aa: CASSSGGATNEKLFF
cdr3_nt: TGTGCCAGCTCCTCAGGGGGAGCAACTAATGAAAAACTGTTTTTT
v_call: TRBV6-5
d_call: TRBD1
clone_size: NA
j_call: TRBJ1-4

cdr3_aa: CASSDWVGGLDSNQPQHF
cdr3_nt: TGTGCCAGCAGTGATTGGGTAGGGGGCCTCGATAGCAATCAGCCCCAGCATTTT
v_call: TRBV6-1
d_call: TRBD1
clone_size: NA
j_call: TRBJ1-5

cdr3_aa: CASSPSAGYNYGYTF
cdr3_nt: TGTGCCAGCTCACCGTCGGCAGGCTATAACTATGGCTACACCTTC
v_call: TRBV18
d_call: NA
clone_size: NA
j_call: TRBJ1-2

cdr3_aa: CSFRQGVLETQYF
cdr3_nt: TGCAGCTTCAGACAGGGGGTCTTGGAGACCCAGTACTTC
v_call: TRBV29-1
d_call: TRBD1
clone_size: NA
j_call: TRBJ2-5

cdr3_aa: CASTPGVYEQYF
cdr3_nt: TGTGCCAGCACCCCAGGGGTCTACGAGCAGTACTTC
v_call: TRBV2
d_call: NA
clone_size: NA
j_call: TRBJ2-7

cdr3_aa: CASSSEILTGELFF
cdr3_nt: TGTGCCAGCTCGTCAGAGATACTAACCGGGGAGCTGTTTTTT
v_call: TRBV18
d_call: NA
clone_size: NA
j_call: TRBJ2-2

cdr3_aa: CASSDSGKGQGAYEQYF
cdr3_nt: TGTGCCAGCAGTGACAGCGGGAAAGGACAGGGGGCGTACGAGCAGTACTTC
v_call: TRBV6-1
d_call: TRBD1
clone_size: NA
j_call: TRBJ2-7

cdr3_aa: CATAAGPTSPLHF
cdr3_nt: TGTGCCACCGCGGCGGGGCCGACGTCGCCCCTCCACTTT
v_call: TRBV24-1
d_call: NA
clone_size: NA
j_call: TRBJ1-6

cdr3_aa: CASSPKTGDLYGYTF
cdr3_nt: TGTGCCAGTAGTCCAAAGACAGGGGACCTCTATGGCTACACCTTC
v_call: TRBV19
d_call: TRBD1
clone_size: NA
j_call: TRBJ1-2

cdr3_aa: CAWSVLKIGGLETQYF
cdr3_nt: TGTGCCTGGAGTGTACTGAAGATCGGCGGGTTGGAGACCCAGTACTTC
v_call: TRBV30
d_call: NA
clone_size: NA
j_call: TRBJ2-5

cdr3_aa: CATSRDDGSGGVRETQYF
cdr3_nt: TGTGCCACCAGCAGAGATGATGGTAGCGGGGGGGTTCGGGAGACCCAGTACTTC
v_call: TRBV15
d_call: TRBD2
clone_size: NA
j_call: TRBJ2-5